These T cell receptor beta chains were read from a single sample in a study of shared clonotypes between healthy human individuals. Sequenced by immunoSEQ multiplex PCR; TCRdb stores in-frame clones only, minus some. The sample has some 1.1 million clones; around 77% are singletons. The material sequenced was memory CD4+ T cells from PBMCs. Source of these receptors: a man between 18 and 29 years old in good health. Some clones in this sample may be carry-over from other donors' samples. The CDR3 runs from the conserved cysteine through the conserved F or W. The order of the fields is D gene, clone size, V gene, J gene, CDR3 protein, CDR3 DNA. D genes are given only for firm matches. Clone size, where shown, is once, few, many, or a class for clones that have expanded.

D: -
size: -
V: TRBV7-2
J: TRBJ1-5
CDR3: CASSLGRQYNQPQHF
DNA: TGTGCCAGCAGCTTAGGAAGACAGTACAATCAGCCCCAGCATTTT

D: -
size: -
V: TRBV5-4
J: TRBJ2-7
CDR3: CASSLGPGGYEQYF
DNA: TGTGCCAGCAGCTTGGGGCCGGGCGGCTACGAGCAGTACTTC

D: -
size: -
V: TRBV19
J: TRBJ1-4
CDR3: CASSQIGPNEKLFF
DNA: TGTGCCAGTAGTCAAATCGGGCCTAATGAAAAACTGTTTTTT

D: -
size: -
V: TRBV6-5
J: TRBJ1-2
CDR3: CASSYTAGYGYTF
DNA: TGTGCCAGCAGTTACACAGCGGGCTATGGCTACACCTTC

D: -
size: -
V: TRBV19
J: TRBJ2-7
CDR3: CASSISAASSSYEQYF
DNA: TGTGCCAGTAGTATTTCGGCAGCATCCAGCTCCTACGAGCAGTACTTC

D: -
size: -
V: TRBV7-2
J: TRBJ2-5
CDR3: CASSFLALVDETQYF
DNA: TGTGCCAGCAGTTTCCTGGCCCTCGTGGATGAGACCCAGTACTTC

D: TRBD1
size: -
V: TRBV7-9
J: TRBJ2-1
CDR3: CASSSGQGSRDEQFF
DNA: TGTGCCAGCAGCTCGGGACAGGGGAGTCGGGATGAGCAGTTCTTC

D: -
size: -
V: TRBV9
J: TRBJ1-2
CDR3: CASSVGKGSHYGYTF
DNA: TGTGCCAGCAGCGTAGGTAAGGGCTCGCATTATGGCTACACCTTC

D: TRBD1
size: -
V: TRBV15
J: TRBJ2-7
CDR3: CATSSGTGSYEQYF
DNA: TGTGCCACCAGCAGCGGGACAGGCTCCTACGAGCAGTACTTC

D: -
size: -
V: TRBV7-3
J: TRBJ2-6
CDR3: CASSSFIDRTSGANVLTF
DNA: TGTGCCAGCAGCTCTTTTATAGACAGGACCTCTGGGGCCAACGTCCTGACTTTC

D: -
size: -
V: TRBV14
J: TRBJ1-5
CDR3: CASSQEWGQPQHF
DNA: TGTGCCAGCAGCCAAGAATGGGGGCAGCCCCAGCATTTT

D: -
size: few
V: TRBV6-6
J: TRBJ1-2
CDR3: CASSYKAGNYGYTF
DNA: TGTGCCAGCAGTTACAAGGCGGGAAACTATGGCTACACCTTC

D: -
size: -
V: TRBV30
J: TRBJ1-1
CDR3: CAWGRSNTEAFF
DNA: TGTGCCTGGGGACGGTCGAACACTGAAGCTTTCTTT

D: -
size: once
V: TRBV6-1
J: TRBJ1-6
CDR3: CASSPQGGENSPLHF
DNA: TGTGCCAGCAGTCCTCAAGGGGGGGAGAATTCACCCCTCCACTTT

D: TRBD1
size: -
V: TRBV10-3
J: TRBJ1-1
CDR3: CAIGQAGGPMNTEAFF
DNA: TGTGCCATCGGGCAGGCAGGGGGGCCGATGAACACTGAAGCTTTCTTT

D: -
size: -
V: TRBV5-1
J: TRBJ2-1
CDR3: CASSFYQGNEQFF
DNA: TGCGCCAGCAGCTTTTATCAGGGCAATGAGCAGTTCTTC

D: -
size: -
V: TRBV9
J: TRBJ2-1
CDR3: CASSVGITQNIYNEQFF
DNA: TGTGCCAGCAGCGTTGGGATAACACAAAATATATACAATGAGCAGTTCTTC

D: -
size: once
V: TRBV30
J: TRBJ2-7
CDR3: CAWSPLDPLGGYEQYF
DNA: TGTGCCTGGAGTCCCCTCGACCCCTTGGGTGGTTACGAGCAGTACTTC

D: -
size: -
V: TRBV30
J: TRBJ2-5
CDR3: CAWSLEVLETQYF
DNA: TGTGCCTGGAGTTTAGAGGTACTCGAGACCCAGTACTTC

D: TRBD1
size: -
V: TRBV5-8
J: TRBJ1-1
CDR3: CASSRRTGSEAFF
DNA: TGTGCCAGCAGCCGCCGGACAGGGTCTGAAGCTTTCTTT

D: -
size: -
V: TRBV28
J: TRBJ2-3
CDR3: CASSLIGVETDTQYF
DNA: TGTGCCAGCAGTTTAATAGGGGTTGAGACAGATACGCAGTATTTT

D: TRBD2
size: -
V: TRBV30
J: TRBJ2-7
CDR3: CAWNPSGIYEQYF
DNA: TGTGCCTGGAACCCTAGCGGAATCTACGAGCAGTACTTC

D: -
size: -
V: TRBV4-2
J: TRBJ2-7
CDR3: CASSQAAVATYEQYF
DNA: TGTGCCAGCAGCCAAGCTGCGGTCGCCACGTACGAGCAGTACTTC

D: -
size: -
V: TRBV5-1
J: TRBJ1-5
CDR3: CASSLTGYSNQPQHF
DNA: TGCGCCAGCAGCTTGACAGGTTATAGCAATCAGCCCCAGCATTTT

D: -
size: -
V: TRBV5-1
J: TRBJ2-1
CDR3: CASSSPGLSSSAEQFF
DNA: TGCGCCAGCAGCTCCCCGGGACTTTCATCGTCAGCTGAGCAGTTCTTC

D: -
size: -
V: TRBV30
J: TRBJ1-1
CDR3: CAWKRGSTEAFF
DNA: TGTGCCTGGAAAAGAGGGTCCACTGAAGCTTTCTTT

D: -
size: once
V: TRBV5-1
J: TRBJ2-7
CDR3: CASSLSSPYEQYF
DNA: TGCGCCAGCAGCTTAAGCAGCCCCTACGAGCAGTACTTC

D: -
size: -
V: TRBV5-4
J: TRBJ2-2
CDR3: CASSLGNTGELFF
DNA: TGTGCCAGCTCTCTGGGGAACACCGGGGAGCTGTTTTTT

D: -
size: -
V: TRBV10-3
J: TRBJ2-5
CDR3: CAIGQVGGSFQETQYF
DNA: TGTGCCATCGGTCAAGTTGGGGGTAGTTTCCAAGAGACCCAGTACTTC

D: TRBD2
size: -
V: TRBV4-1
J: TRBJ2-2
CDR3: CASKQREVITGELFF
DNA: TGCGCCAGCAAACAGCGGGAGGTGATCACCGGGGAGCTGTTTTTT

D: -
size: -
V: TRBV10-3
J: TRBJ2-5
CDR3: CATAKTQGLIQETQYF
DNA: TGTGCCACCGCAAAAACTCAGGGCCTAATTCAAGAGACCCAGTACTTC

D: TRBD1
size: -
V: TRBV19
J: TRBJ1-5
CDR3: CASNPTGVGQPQHF
DNA: TGTGCCAGTAACCCAACAGGGGTGGGTCAGCCCCAGCATTTT

D: TRBD2
size: -
V: TRBV7-3
J: TRBJ2-1
CDR3: CASSSQRGYEQFF
DNA: TGTGCCAGCAGCTCCCAGCGGGGTTATGAGCAGTTCTTC

D: -
size: many
V: TRBV18
J: TRBJ1-5
CDR3: CASSPEGNQPQHF
DNA: TGTGCCAGCTCACCAGAGGGCAATCAGCCCCAGCATTTT

D: -
size: few
V: TRBV7-9
J: TRBJ1-1
CDR3: CASSLEGSTEAFF
DNA: TGTGCCAGCAGCTTAGAGGGGAGCACTGAAGCTTTCTTT

D: -
size: -
V: TRBV7-2
J: TRBJ1-5
CDR3: CASSLPGYNQPQHF
DNA: TGTGCCAGCAGCTTACCAGGGTACAATCAGCCCCAGCATTTT

D: -
size: -
V: TRBV5-4
J: TRBJ2-1
CDR3: CASSFPADSSYNEQFF
DNA: TGTGCCAGCAGCTTCCCAGCGGACAGCTCCTACAATGAGCAGTTCTTC

D: -
size: -
V: TRBV18
J: TRBJ1-5
CDR3: CASSSSGPQNQPQHF
DNA: TGTGCCAGCTCGTCCTCGGGACCGCAAAATCAGCCCCAGCATTTT

D: -
size: -
V: TRBV6-5
J: TRBJ2-5
CDR3: CASSYRMSHQETQYF
DNA: TGTGCCAGCAGTTACCGTATGTCCCACCAAGAGACCCAGTACTTC

D: TRBD2
size: -
V: TRBV11-2
J: TRBJ2-3
CDR3: CASSLSGVAQYF
DNA: TGTGCCAGCAGCCTTAGCGGGGTAGCACAGTATTTT

D: TRBD2
size: -
V: TRBV18
J: TRBJ2-1
CDR3: CASSPVRFPSGYNEQFF
DNA: TGTGCCAGCTCACCGGTCCGATTCCCTAGCGGATACAATGAGCAGTTCTTC